This T cell receptor (beta chain) was recorded in a study of cytomegalovirus exposure and HLA in healthy donors. Study in general: Later analysis reported that the approximately 120 validation repertoires shared the platform of the approximately 670 first-cohort repertoires. Study-wide points: In the 120 or so validation repertoires, roughly 94% of cluster scores exceeded 0, per a later analysis. Some TCR beta chains (164 of them) were listed as cytomegalovirus-associated.

TCRdb keeps only in-frame clones here, not all; method: immunoSEQ multiplex PCR. The sample yields over 200,000 clones, around 91% seen once. The length of the CDR3 is 13 residues. From germline, CDR1 is MDHEN and CDR2 SYDVKM. V shed 2 bases and J shed 2 bases, with 6 bases lying between them. Remarks on this clone: Its specificity is not known.

The 120-subject validation cohort, separate from the approximately 670-subject first cohort, included the donors. V usage is TRBV28 and J usage is TRBJ1-1; TRBD1 might be the D (5 bases). Sequenced input: PBMCs. The sequence came from a woman in her 30s in good health and CMV-seronegative. The CDR3 DNA reads TGTGCCAGCAGTTTAGACAGCAACACTGAAGCTTTCTTT. This translates into CASSLDSNTEAFF.